The clone carrying this TCR beta chain appeared a few times. As yet, its antigen is unknown. Per the germline V gene, CDR1 is SGHAT and CDR2 is FQNNGV. V gave up 1 base and J gave up 10 bases, with 11 bases separating them. There are 13 residues in the CDR3. This specimen belongs to a study of vaccination effects on CD4 cells after COVID-19. Study details: Sample provision by two convalescent patients occurred 16 days and one week before vaccination.

Whole-study results and caveats: Few convalescent patients were studied, and early post-infection samples were lacking. For convalescents, most of the spike-reactive clones seen post-vaccine were new vaccine-induced clones.

Profiling relied on immunoSEQ multiplex PCR, and the TCRdb table lists in-frame clones only, not all of them. The sample holds tens of thousands of clones, under 85% seen once. Once cultured for roughly 10 days, the cells underwent separation to obtain CD4+ T cells. The person's infection with SARS-CoV-2, confirmed by PCR, took place between March and December 2020. Sequencing was performed on CD4+ T cells from PBMCs cultured without peptide, taken before COVID-19 vaccination. The TCR originated in a human donor who had a prior SARS-CoV-2 infection. The chain uses TRBV11-2 and TRBJ1-5, with D unclear. CDR3 coding DNA: TGTGCCAGCAGCTTAGGCCGAGGTCAACCCCAGCATTTT. Residues: CASSLGRGQPQHF.